This T cell receptor (beta chain) was recovered during a study of blood T cell repertoires in COVID-19. Study summary: Material from acute and convalescent COVID-19 was sourced from the United States, Italy and Spain.

Participant reports of clinical history set cohort assignment. Cohort 3 recovered donors had two negative PCRs, clearance, or symptom resolution. The authors' processing: It was from reference gene primer amplification that nucleated cell counts were estimated. Data came from immunoSEQ multiplex PCR; TCRdb stores just in-frame clones and leaves some out. From that table come the V and J calls and clone size; the DNA was used to work out D and trimming. This sample has approximately 270,000 clones, with around 92% found just once. The germline V gene encodes CDR1 LNHDA and CDR2 SQIVND (reference sequence). CDR3 length equals 13 residues. Between the trimmed V and J ends, which lost 6 bases and 0 bases, there was a span of 8 bases.

The sequenced material came from PBMCs or T cells enriched from blood (not recorded which). The sequence was collected from an older woman who had recovered from COVID-19. The chain carries TRBV19 and TRBJ2-5; D not resolved. The CDR3 here is CASSADNQETQYF. The CDR3 region has the DNA TGTGCCAGTAGCGCAGACAACCAAGAGACCCAGTACTTC.